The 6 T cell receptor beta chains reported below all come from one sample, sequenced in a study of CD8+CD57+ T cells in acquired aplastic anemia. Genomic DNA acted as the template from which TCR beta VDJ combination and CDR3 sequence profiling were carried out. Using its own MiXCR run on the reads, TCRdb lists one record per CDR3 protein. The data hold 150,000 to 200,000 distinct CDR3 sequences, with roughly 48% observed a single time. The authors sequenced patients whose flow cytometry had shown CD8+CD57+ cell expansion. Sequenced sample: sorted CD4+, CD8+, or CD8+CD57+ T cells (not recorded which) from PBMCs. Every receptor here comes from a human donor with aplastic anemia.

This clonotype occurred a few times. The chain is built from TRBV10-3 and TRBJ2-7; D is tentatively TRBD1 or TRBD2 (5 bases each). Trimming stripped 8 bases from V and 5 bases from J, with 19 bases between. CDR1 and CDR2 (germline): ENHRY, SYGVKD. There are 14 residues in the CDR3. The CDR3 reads CAIERGRGADEQYF. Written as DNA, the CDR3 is TGTGCCATCGAGAGAGGGCGTGGGGCGGACGAGCAGTACTTC.

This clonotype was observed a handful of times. This CDR3 reads CAISENRLTQHF. The CDR3 DNA is TGTGCCATCAGTGAGAATAGGTTGACCCAGCATTTT. The chain recombines TRBV10-3 with TRBJ1-5; no clear D. The V end was cut by 2 bases, the J end by 11 bases, with 10 bases between. Germline values: CDR1 ENHRY, CDR2 SYGVKD. This CDR3 contains 12 residues.

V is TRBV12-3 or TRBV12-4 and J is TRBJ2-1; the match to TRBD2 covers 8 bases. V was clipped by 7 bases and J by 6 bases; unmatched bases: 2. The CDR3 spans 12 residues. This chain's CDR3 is CASTSGLNEQFF. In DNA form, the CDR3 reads TGTGCCAGCACTAGCGGGCTCAATGAGCAGTTCTTC.

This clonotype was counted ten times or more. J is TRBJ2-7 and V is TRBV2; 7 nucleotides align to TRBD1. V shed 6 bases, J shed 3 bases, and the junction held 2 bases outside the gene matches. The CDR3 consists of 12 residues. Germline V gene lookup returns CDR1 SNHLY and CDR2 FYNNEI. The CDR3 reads CASSAGGYEQYF. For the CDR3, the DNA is TGTGCCAGCAGCGCAGGGGGCTACGAGCAGTACTTC.

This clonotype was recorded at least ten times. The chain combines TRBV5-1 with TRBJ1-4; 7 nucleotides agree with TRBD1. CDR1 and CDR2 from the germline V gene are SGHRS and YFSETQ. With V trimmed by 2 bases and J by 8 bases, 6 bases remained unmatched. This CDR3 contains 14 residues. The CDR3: CASSFNRGGEKLFF. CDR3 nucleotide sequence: TGCGCCAGCAGCTTCAACAGGGGTGGGGAAAAACTGTTTTTT.

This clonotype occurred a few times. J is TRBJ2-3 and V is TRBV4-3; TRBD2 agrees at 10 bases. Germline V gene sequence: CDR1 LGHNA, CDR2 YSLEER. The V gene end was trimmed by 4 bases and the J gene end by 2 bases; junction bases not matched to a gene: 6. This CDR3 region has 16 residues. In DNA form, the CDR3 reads TGCGCCAGCAGCCCGATGGGGACTAGCGACACAGATACGCAGTATTTT. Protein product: CASSPMGTSDTDTQYF.